The rows below give T cell receptor beta chains drawn from one sample of a study of Tregs in tolerant kidney transplant recipients. Here immunoSEQ multiplex PCR was the method, and the copy in TCRdb shows in-frame clones only, minus some. The table records tens of thousands of clones, less than 90% of them present only once. The sequencing sample was made of CD4+ T cells from blood. These receptors were collected from a human donor in good health. The CDR3 runs from the conserved cysteine through the conserved F or W. The D gene is left open where the match is weak. The size entry is marked missing in some rows and otherwise reads once, few, many or a size class.

d_gene	j_gene	v_gene	abundance	CDR3nt	CDR3aa
TRBD1	TRBJ1-3	TRBV6-6	once	TGTGCCAGCAGTTACAACAGGGGGTCAGGAAACACCATATATTTT	CASSYNRGSGNTIYF
NA	TRBJ1-3	TRBV4-1	NA	TGCGCCAGCAGCCAAGACCCAGTTTCTGGAAACACCATATATTTT	CASSQDPVSGNTIYF
NA	TRBJ1-1	TRBV7-2	few	TGTGCCAGCAGCTCCTACACTGAAGCTTTCTTT	CASSSYTEAFF
NA	TRBJ2-7	TRBV30	NA	TGTGCCTGGAGTCGCCGGGGCTACGAGCAGTACTTC	CAWSRRGYEQYF
TRBD1	TRBJ1-3	TRBV10-3	NA	TGTGCCATCAGTGAACAGGGGCCGATCTCTGGAAACACCATATATTTT	CAISEQGPISGNTIYF
NA	TRBJ2-2	TRBV28	once	TGTGCCAGCAGTTTGGGTACCGGGGAGCTGTTTTTT	CASSLGTGELFF
NA	TRBJ2-1	TRBV7-9	NA	TGTGCCAGCAGCTTATTATCCGGGAGAGGATCCTACAATGAGCAGTTCTTC	CASSLLSGRGSYNEQFF
NA	TRBJ1-2	TRBV7-3	many	TGTGCCAGCAGCCTAGACAGATACTATGGCTACACCTTC	CASSLDRYYGYTF
NA	TRBJ2-3	TRBV7-2	NA	TGTGCCAGCGGTCCGGACAGTAATTTTGATACGCAGTATTTT	CASGPDSNFDTQYF
TRBD1	TRBJ2-2	TRBV11-3	NA	TGTGCCAGCAACCGACAGGGATACACCGGGGAGCTGTTTTTT	CASNRQGYTGELFF
NA	TRBJ1-2	TRBV7-9	NA	TGTGCCAGCAGCCAGTCCCCCCTCAATCGAAAAGGCTACACCTTC	CASSQSPLNRKGYTF
TRBD2	TRBJ2-3	TRBV12-5	NA	TGTGCTAGTGGCTTGACTAGCGGGGGCCTTCTTAGCACAGATACGCAGTATTTT	CASGLTSGGLLSTDTQYF
NA	TRBJ1-2	TRBV27	once	TGTGCCAGCAGTTTTCGGGGCGGCGCAGTGGGCTACACCTTC	CASSFRGGAVGYTF
NA	TRBJ2-1	TRBV14	once	TGTGCCAGCAGCCGTCGGCATACGGGTATGGGTAGAAGCACCTACAATGAGCAGTTCTTC	CASSRRHTGMGRSTYNEQFF